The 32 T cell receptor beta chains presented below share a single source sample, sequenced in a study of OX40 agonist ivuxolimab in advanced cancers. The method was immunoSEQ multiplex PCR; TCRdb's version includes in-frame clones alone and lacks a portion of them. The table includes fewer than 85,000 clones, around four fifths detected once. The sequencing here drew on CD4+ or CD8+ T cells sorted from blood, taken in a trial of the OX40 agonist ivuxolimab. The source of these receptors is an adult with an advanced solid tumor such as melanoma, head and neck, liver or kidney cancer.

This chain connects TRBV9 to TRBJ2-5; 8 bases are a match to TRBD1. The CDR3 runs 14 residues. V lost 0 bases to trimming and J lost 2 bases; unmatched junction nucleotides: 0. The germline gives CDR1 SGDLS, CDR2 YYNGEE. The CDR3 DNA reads TGTGCCAGCAGCGTAGGGACAGGGCAAGAGACCCAGTACTTC. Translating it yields CASSVGTGQETQYF.

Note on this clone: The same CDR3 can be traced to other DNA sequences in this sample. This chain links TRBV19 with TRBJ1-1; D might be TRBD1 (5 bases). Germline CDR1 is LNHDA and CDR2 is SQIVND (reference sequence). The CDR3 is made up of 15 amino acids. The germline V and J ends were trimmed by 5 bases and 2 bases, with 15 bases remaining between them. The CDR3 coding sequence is TGTGCCAGTAGTCGACCCGGCAGGGTAAACACTGAAGCTTTCTTT. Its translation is CASSRPGRVNTEAFF.

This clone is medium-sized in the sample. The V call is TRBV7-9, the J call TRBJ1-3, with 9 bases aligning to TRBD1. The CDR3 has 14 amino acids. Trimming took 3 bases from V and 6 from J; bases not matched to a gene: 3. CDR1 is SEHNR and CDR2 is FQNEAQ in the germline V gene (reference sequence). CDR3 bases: TGTGCCAGCAGCTTGGGACAGGGAGTAAACACCATATATTTT. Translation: CASSLGQGVNTIYF.

CDR3 coding DNA: TGTGCCAGTAGTATTTCCCCAGTAACCATCAGTGGACAGCCCCAGCATTTT. This translates into CASSISPVTISGQPQHF. The chain couples TRBV19 to TRBJ1-5; D unclear. Trimming stripped 3 bases from V and 7 bases from J, with 22 bases between. The V gene's germline CDR1 is LNHDA and CDR2 SQIVND (reference sequence). The CDR3 consists of 17 residues.

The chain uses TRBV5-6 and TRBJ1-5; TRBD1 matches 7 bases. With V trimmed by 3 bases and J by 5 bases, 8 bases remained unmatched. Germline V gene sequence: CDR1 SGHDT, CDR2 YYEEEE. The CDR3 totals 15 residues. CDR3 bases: TGTGCCAGCAGCTCCCTGGGACAGATAGATCAGCCCCAGCATTTT. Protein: CASSSLGQIDQPQHF. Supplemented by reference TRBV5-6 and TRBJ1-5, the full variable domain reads DAGVTQSPTHLIKTRGQQVTLRCSPKSGHDTVSWYQQALGQGPQFIFQYYEEEERQRGNFPDRFSGHQFPNYSSELNVNALLLGDSALYLCASSSLGQIDQPQHFGDGTRLSIL.

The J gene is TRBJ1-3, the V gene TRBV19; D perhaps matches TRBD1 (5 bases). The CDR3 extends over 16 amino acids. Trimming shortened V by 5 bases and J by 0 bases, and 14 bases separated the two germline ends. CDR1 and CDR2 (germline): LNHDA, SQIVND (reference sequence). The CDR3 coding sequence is TGTGCCAGTAGTGCCGGTTGGGGGTCCTCTGGAAACACCATATATTTT. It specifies CASSAGWGSSGNTIYF.

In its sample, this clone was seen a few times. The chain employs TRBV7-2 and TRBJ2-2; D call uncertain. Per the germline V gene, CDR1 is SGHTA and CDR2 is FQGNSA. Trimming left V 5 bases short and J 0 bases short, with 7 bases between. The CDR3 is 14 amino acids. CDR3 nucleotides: TGTGCCAGCAGCGCCATTTCGAACACCGGGGAGCTGTTTTTT. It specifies CASSAISNTGELFF.

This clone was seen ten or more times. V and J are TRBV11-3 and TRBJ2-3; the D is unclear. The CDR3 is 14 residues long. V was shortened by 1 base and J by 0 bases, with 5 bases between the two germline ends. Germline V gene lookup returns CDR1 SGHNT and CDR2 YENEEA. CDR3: CASSLASSTDTQYF. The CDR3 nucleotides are TGTGCCAGCAGCTTAGCCTCTAGCACAGATACGCAGTATTTT.

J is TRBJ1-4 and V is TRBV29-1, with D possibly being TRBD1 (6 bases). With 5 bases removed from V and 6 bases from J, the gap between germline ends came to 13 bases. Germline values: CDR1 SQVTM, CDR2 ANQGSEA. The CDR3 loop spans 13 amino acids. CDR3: CSVSRGAHEKLFF. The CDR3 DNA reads TGCAGCGTTTCTCGGGGGGCGCATGAAAAACTGTTTTTT.

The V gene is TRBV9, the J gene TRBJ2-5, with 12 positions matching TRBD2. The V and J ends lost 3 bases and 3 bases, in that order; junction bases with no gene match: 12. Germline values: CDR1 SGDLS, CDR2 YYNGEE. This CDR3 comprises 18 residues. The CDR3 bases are TGTGCCAGCAGCGCAAATAGGGGGACTAGCGGGTTTAAAGAGACCCAGTACTTC. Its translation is CASSANRGTSGFKETQYF.

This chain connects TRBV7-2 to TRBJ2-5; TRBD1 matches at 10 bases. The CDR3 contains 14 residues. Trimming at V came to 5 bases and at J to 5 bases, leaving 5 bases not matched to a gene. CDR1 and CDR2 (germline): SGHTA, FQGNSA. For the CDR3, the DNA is TGTGCCAGCAGCCGGGACAGGGGCGGGGAGACCCAGTACTTC. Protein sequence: CASSRDRGGETQYF. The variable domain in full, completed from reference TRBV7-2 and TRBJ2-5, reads GAGVSQSPSNKVTEKGKDVELRCDPISGHTALYWYRQSLGQGLEFLIYFQGNSAPDKSGLPSDRFSAERTGGSVSTLTIQRTQQEDSAVYLCASSRDRGGETQYFGPGTRLLVL.

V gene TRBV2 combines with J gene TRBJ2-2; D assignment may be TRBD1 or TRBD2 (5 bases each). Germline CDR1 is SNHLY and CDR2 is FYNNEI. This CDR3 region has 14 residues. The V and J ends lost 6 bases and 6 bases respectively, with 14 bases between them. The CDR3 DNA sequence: TGTGCCAGCAGATGGGGGACCCTAGCCGGGGAGCTGTTTTTT. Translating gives CASRWGTLAGELFF.

CDR3 in DNA: TGTGCCAGCAGCCCCGGACTAGCGGTCAATGAGCAGTTCTTC. As protein: CASSPGLAVNEQFF. The chain joins TRBV7-3 to TRBJ2-1; TRBD2 aligns across 10 bases. CDR1 and CDR2 from the germline V gene are SGHTA and FQGTGA. The CDR3 consists of 14 residues. The V gene end was trimmed by 5 bases and the J gene end by 6 bases; junction bases not matched to a gene: 4.

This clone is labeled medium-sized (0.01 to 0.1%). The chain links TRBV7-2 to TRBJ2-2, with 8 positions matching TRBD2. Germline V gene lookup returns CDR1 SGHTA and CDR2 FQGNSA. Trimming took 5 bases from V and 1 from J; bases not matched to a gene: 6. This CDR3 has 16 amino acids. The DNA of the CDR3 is TGTGCCAGCAGCCAAATTAGCGGGAAGAACACCGGGGAGCTGTTTTTT. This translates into CASSQISGKNTGELFF.

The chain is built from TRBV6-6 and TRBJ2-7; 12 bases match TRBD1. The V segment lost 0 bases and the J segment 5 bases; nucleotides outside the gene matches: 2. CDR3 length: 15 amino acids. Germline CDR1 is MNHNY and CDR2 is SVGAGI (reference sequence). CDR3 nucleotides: TGTGCCAGCAGTTACTCGGGGACAGGGGGCCACGAGCAGTACTTC. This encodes CASSYSGTGGHEQYF.

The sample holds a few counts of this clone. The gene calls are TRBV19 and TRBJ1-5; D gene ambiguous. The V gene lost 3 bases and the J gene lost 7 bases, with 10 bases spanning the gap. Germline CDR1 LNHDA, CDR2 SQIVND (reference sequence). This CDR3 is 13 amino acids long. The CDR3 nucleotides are TGTGCCAGTAGTATTAGGGTTGGACAGCCCCAGCATTTT. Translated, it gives CASSIRVGQPQHF.

The CDR3: CASSRLSGGAGTGELFF. In DNA form, the CDR3 reads TGTGCCAGCAGCCGACTAAGCGGGGGGGCTGGGACCGGGGAGCTGTTTTTT. The chain has TRBV7-7 and TRBJ2-2, with 10 bases lining up with TRBD2. Germline V gives CDR1 SSHAT, CDR2 FNYEAQ (reference sequence). The CDR3 spans 17 residues. Trimming cost V 5 bases and J 5 bases; bases outside gene matches: 11. The full variable domain, rest sourced from reference TRBV7-7 and TRBJ2-2, is GAGVSQSPRYKVTKRGQDVTLRCDPISSHATLYWYQQALGQGPEFLTYFNYEAQPDKSGLPSDRFSAERPEGSISTLTIQRTEQRDSAMYRCASSRLSGGAGTGELFFGEGSRLTVL.

In nucleotides, the CDR3 is TGTGCCAGCAGCTTAGTTATCGGACTAGCGGGAGATCGCCAAGAGACCCAGTACTTC. It encodes CASSLVIGLAGDRQETQYF. The chain carries TRBV7-9 and TRBJ2-5; 13 bases are a match to TRBD2. The V gene's germline CDR1 is SEHNR and CDR2 FQNEAQ (reference sequence). The CDR3 totals 19 residues. V shed 1 base, J shed 1 base, and the junction held 9 bases outside the gene matches.

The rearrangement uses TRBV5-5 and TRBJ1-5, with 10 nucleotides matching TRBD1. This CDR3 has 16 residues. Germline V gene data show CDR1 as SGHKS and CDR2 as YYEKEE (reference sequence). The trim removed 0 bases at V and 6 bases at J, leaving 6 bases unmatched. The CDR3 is CASSLGTGGIGQPQHF. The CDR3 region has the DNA TGTGCCAGCAGCTTGGGGACAGGGGGAATAGGTCAGCCCCAGCATTTT.

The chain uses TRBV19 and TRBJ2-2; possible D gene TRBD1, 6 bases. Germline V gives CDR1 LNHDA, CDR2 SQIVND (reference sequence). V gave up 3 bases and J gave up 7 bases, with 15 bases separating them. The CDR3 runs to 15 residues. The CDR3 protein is CASSITGIRGGELFF. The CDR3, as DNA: TGTGCCAGTAGTATTACAGGGATCAGGGGCGGGGAGCTGTTTTTT.

The CDR3 sequence: CASSLRGGAVSEAFF. The CDR3 DNA reads as TGTGCCAGCAGCTTAAGGGGTGGGGCAGTGTCTGAAGCTTTCTTT. The chain is built from TRBV13 and TRBJ1-1, with a tentative D call TRBD1 (5 bases). The CDR3 runs to 15 residues. Germline values: CDR1 PRHDT, CDR2 FYEKMQ (reference sequence). Trimming removed 2 bases from V and 6 bases from J, with 16 bases in between. The variable domain in full, completed from reference TRBV13 and TRBJ1-1, reads AAGVIQSPRHLIKEKRETATLKCYPIPRHDTVYWYQQGPGQDPQFLISFYEKMQSDKGSIPDRFSAQQFSDYHSELNMSSLELGDSALYFCASSLRGGAVSEAFFGQGTRLTVV.

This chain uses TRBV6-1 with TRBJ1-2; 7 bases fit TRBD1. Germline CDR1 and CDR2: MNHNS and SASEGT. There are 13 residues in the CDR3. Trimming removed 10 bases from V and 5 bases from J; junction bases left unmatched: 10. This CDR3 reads CAIRQGGGYGYTF. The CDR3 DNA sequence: TGTGCCATCCGACAGGGCGGAGGTTATGGCTACACCTTC.

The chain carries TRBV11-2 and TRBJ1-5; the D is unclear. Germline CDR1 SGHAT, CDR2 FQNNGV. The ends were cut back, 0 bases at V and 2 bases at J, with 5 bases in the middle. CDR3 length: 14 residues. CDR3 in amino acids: CASSLDSGNQPQHF. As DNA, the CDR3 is TGTGCCAGCAGCTTAGATTCAGGCAATCAGCCCCAGCATTTT. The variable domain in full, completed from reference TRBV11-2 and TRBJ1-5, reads EAGVAQSPRYKIIEKRQSVAFWCNPISGHATLYWYQQILGQGPKLLIQFQNNGVVDDSQLPKDRFSAERLKGVDSTLKIQPAKLEDSAVYLCASSLDSGNQPQHFGDGTRLSIL.

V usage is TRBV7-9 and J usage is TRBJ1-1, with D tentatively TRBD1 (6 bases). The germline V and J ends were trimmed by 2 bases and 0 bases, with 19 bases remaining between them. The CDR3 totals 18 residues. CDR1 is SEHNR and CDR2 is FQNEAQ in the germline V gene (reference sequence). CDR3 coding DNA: TGTGCCAGCAGCTTATGGCGCGGGGGCGTGGTGCTGAACACTGAAGCTTTCTTT. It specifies CASSLWRGGVVLNTEAFF.

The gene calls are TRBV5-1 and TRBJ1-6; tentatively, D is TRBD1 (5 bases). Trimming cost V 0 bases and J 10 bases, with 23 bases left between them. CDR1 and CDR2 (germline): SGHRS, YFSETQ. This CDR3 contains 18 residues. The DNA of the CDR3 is TGCGCCAGCAGCTTGGCCCGGGCAGGGCCCAGGGAGTGGTCACCCCTCCACTTT. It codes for CASSLARAGPREWSPLHF.

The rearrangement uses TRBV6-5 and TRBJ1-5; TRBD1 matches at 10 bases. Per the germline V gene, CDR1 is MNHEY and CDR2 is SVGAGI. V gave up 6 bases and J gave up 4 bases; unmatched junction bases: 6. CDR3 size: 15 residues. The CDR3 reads CASRTGGLGNQPQHF. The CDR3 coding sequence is TGTGCCAGCAGGACAGGGGGCTTAGGGAATCAGCCCCAGCATTTT.

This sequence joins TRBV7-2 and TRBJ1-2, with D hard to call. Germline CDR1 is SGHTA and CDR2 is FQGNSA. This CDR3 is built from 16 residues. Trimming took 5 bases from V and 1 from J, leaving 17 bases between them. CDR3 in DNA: TGTGCCAGCAGCCCCCCTGCTAGGTTAGTTAACTATGGCTACACCTTC. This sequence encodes CASSPPARLVNYGYTF.

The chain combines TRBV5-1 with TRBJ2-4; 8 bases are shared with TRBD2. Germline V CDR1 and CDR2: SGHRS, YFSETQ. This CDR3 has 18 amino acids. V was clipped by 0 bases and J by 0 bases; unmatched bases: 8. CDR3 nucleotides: TGCGCCAGCAGCTTGGAGACTAGCGCTGCCCTAGCCAAAAACATTCAGTACTTC. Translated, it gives CASSLETSAALAKNIQYF.

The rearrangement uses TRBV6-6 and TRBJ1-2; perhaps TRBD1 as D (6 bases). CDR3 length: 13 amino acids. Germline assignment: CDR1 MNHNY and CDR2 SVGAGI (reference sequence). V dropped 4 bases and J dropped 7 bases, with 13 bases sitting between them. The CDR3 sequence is CASSSLTGIGYTF. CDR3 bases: TGTGCCAGCAGTTCACTTACAGGGATTGGCTACACCTTC.

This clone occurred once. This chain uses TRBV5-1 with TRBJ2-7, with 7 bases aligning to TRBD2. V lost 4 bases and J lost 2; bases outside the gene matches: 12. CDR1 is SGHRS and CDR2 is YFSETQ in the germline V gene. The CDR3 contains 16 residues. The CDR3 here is CASSPPGLAATYEQYF. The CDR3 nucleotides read TGCGCCAGCAGCCCCCCCGGGCTAGCGGCCACCTACGAGCAGTACTTC.

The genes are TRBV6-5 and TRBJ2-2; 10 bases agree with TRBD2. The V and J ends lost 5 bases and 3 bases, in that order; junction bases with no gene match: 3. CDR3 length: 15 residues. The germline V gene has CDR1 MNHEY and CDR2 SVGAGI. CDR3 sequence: CASSRAGGYTGELFF. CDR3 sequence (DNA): TGTGCCAGCAGTCGAGCGGGAGGGTACACCGGGGAGCTGTTTTTT.

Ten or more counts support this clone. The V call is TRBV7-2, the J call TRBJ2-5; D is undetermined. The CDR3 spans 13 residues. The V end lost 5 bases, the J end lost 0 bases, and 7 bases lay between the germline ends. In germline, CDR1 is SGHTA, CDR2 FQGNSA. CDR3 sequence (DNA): TGTGCCAGCAGCCTGGAGAACCAAGAGACCCAGTACTTC. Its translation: CASSLENQETQYF. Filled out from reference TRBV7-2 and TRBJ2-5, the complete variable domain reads GAGVSQSPSNKVTEKGKDVELRCDPISGHTALYWYRQSLGQGLEFLIYFQGNSAPDKSGLPSDRFSAERTGGSVSTLTIQRTQQEDSAVYLCASSLENQETQYFGPGTRLLVL.